This TCR beta chain was sequenced during a study of regulatory T cells in long-lasting Graves disease. Study in general: Over 5 years of antithyroid drugs with positive TSH receptor antibodies was taken to mean persistent Graves' disease. Findings and limits, study-wide: Peripheral blood alone, not thyroid tissue, underwent study. Having few samples may have compromised the accuracy.

The CDR3 consists of 14 residues. Trimming took 1 base from V and 8 from J, leaving 12 bases between them. CDR1 and CDR2 (germline): SGHTA, FQGNSA. Time point specified: persistent/refractory GD, antithyroid drugs over 5 years with positive TRAb. PBMCs provided the RNA from which the TCR library was made. An endocrinology unit in Xi'an, China, supplied the patients. Assembly of TCR beta libraries relied on iRepertoire HTBI primers together with Arm-PCR of CDR3 regions. TCRdb reprocessed the multiplex PCR reads via MiXCR and lists one record per CDR3 protein. The sample includes a few hundred thousand distinct CDR3 sequences, 21% of them seen just once. Turning to this clonotype: What it recognizes is unknown.

The chain recombines TRBV7-2 with TRBJ2-1; D is unresolved. Sequencing used peripheral blood mononuclear cells (PBMCs), obtained when the disease was refractory, from a patient treated with antithyroid drugs. This clonotype was obtained from a female donor with Graves disease. Here the CDR3 DNA reads TGTGCCAGCAGCTTAGACAGTGGCTATGATGAGCAGTTCTTC. Protein product: CASSLDSGYDEQFF.